This T cell receptor (beta chain) was captured in a study of T cells in localized non-small cell lung cancer. Broader study findings: Clonality of T cells reached its maximum in uninvolved adjacent lung, surpassing tumor. Median approximately 61 top-100 tumor clones were shared with paired adjacent lung.

The repertoire was sequenced with immunoSEQ multiplex PCR; TCRdb's copy has only in-frame clones and lacks some. The sample lists tens of thousands of clones; 85% to 90% were seen once. Notes on this clone: Its antigen is currently unknown.

The V gene lost 0 bases and the J gene lost 7 bases, with 10 bases spanning the gap. The CDR3 covers 15 residues. Sequenced here: PBMCs, sampled before any cancer treatment. The clonotype was recovered from a man between 40 and 75 years old with stage II lung adenocarcinoma. The chain carries TRBV6-7 and TRBJ1-6; a weak D match, TRBD1 (5 bases). TRBV6-7 is an ORF, with its function uncertain. The CDR3 protein is CASSYSVGANSPLHF. The DNA of the CDR3 is TGTGCCAGCAGTTACTCGGTAGGGGCGAATTCACCCCTCCACTTT.